Below are 22 T cell receptor beta chains sequenced from a single sample in a study of low-dose radiotherapy and immunotherapy resistance in tumors. TRAV and TRBV primers primed cDNA for both TCRalpha and TCRbeta. Amplification, which lasted around 20 PCR cycles, used a constant-region primer and V-primer adapter to amplify TCRs. TCRdb re-analysed the reads in MiXCR, keeping a single row per CDR3 protein. The table lists about 7,300 distinct CDR3 sequences, roughly 88% of them singletons. Receptor source: a human donor with advanced metastatic prostate, ovarian, gallbladder or colorectal cancer (not recorded which). This table probably holds off-target reads from a library built for another chain.

The chain has TRBV18 and TRBJ1-5, with 8 bases fitting TRBD1. J lost 4 bases, V lost 6 bases, and 5 bases had no gene match. The CDR3 loop spans 14 amino acids. Looked up from germline, CDR1 is KGHSH and CDR2 is LQKENI. CDR3 DNA: TGTGCCAGCTCCCAGGGGGCAGGGAATCAGCCCCAGCATTTT. As protein: CASSQGAGNQPQHF.

The chain employs TRBV29-1 and TRBJ2-3; TRBD2 is a possible D gene (5 bases). CDR1 and CDR2 from the germline V gene are SQVTM and ANQGSEA. V lost 4 bases and J lost 3, with 14 bases in between. This CDR3 comprises 14 residues. The CDR3 DNA reads as TGCAGCGTTGGCCCGCTGGGAGTGACAGATACGCAGTATTTT. Its translation is CSVGPLGVTDTQYF.

This CDR3 is CASSATTGGARETQYF. CDR3 nucleotide sequence: TGTGCCAGCAGCGCGACCACAGGGGGAGCAAGGGAGACCCAGTACTTC. The chain couples TRBV9 to TRBJ2-5; 8 nucleotides line up with TRBD1. V was pared by 3 bases and J by 5 bases, with 12 bases of the junction left unmatched. CDR1 and CDR2 (germline): SGDLS, YYNGEE. This CDR3 is 16 amino acids long.

This clonotype was detected only once. The J gene is TRBJ2-3, the V gene TRBV20-1; TRBD2 agrees at 11 bases. The CDR3 is 14 amino acids. J was trimmed by 5 bases and V by 1 base; bases with no gene match: 2. Germline loops: CDR1 DFQATT, CDR2 SNEGSKA (reference sequence). The CDR3 DNA follows: TGCAGTGCTAGAGCCGGACTAGCGGGAGATACGCAGTATTTT. Translation gives CSARAGLAGDTQYF.

The rearrangement links TRBV10-3 to TRBJ2-1; the D is unclear. This CDR3 has 12 residues. Trimming cost V 6 bases and J 5 bases, with 8 bases left between them. Per the germline V gene, CDR1 is ENHRY and CDR2 is SYGVKD. The CDR3 spells CAIRTVDNEQFF. The CDR3 DNA follows: TGTGCCATCAGAACGGTGGACAATGAGCAGTTCTTC.

V usage is TRBV29-1 and J usage is TRBJ2-5, with D possibly TRBD1 on 6 matching bases. Germline V gene data show CDR1 as SQVTM and CDR2 as ANQGSEA. The CDR3 loop spans 15 amino acids. Trimming removed 3 bases from V and 5 bases from J, with 19 bases in between. CDR3 sequence: CSVERDTYTHETQYF. CDR3 nucleotide sequence: TGCAGCGTTGAGAGGGACACATATACCCACGAGACCCAGTACTTC.

The V gene is TRBV5-6, the J gene TRBJ2-3, with D perhaps TRBD1 (5 bases). Trimming left V 4 bases short and J 4 bases short, with 13 bases between. The germline CDR1 and CDR2 sequences are SGHDT and YYEEEE. The CDR3 extends over 14 amino acids. The CDR3 protein is CASSKTVWADTQYF. The CDR3 bases are TGTGCCAGCAGCAAGACAGTATGGGCAGATACGCAGTATTTT.

The chain recombines TRBV28 with TRBJ2-2, with 12 bases identical to TRBD2. Germline lookup yields CDR1 MDHEN and CDR2 SYDVKM. The CDR3 is 19 amino acids. With 3 bases clipped from V and 3 bases from J, the junction kept 11 bases outside the gene matches. The CDR3 spells CASSFPSLAGGPDTGELFF. The CDR3 DNA is TGTGCCAGCAGTTTTCCGTCTCTAGCGGGGGGGCCGGACACCGGGGAGCTGTTTTTT.

J is TRBJ2-3 and V is TRBV20-1, with 7 bases aligning to TRBD1. Trimming at V came to 6 bases and at J to 1 base, leaving 10 bases not matched to a gene. Germline CDR1 is DFQATT and CDR2 is SNEGSKA (reference sequence). The CDR3 has 15 amino acids. The DNA of the CDR3 is TGCAGTGCCCCAAGGGGGCAAGTAGGCACAGATACGCAGTATTTT. It specifies CSAPRGQVGTDTQYF.

The J gene is TRBJ2-4, the V gene TRBV5-6; D not resolved. V was shortened by 2 bases and J by 6 bases, with 12 bases between the two germline ends. The V gene's germline CDR1 is SGHDT and CDR2 YYEEEE. This CDR3 region has 14 residues. CDR3 protein: CASSFFTSGNIQYF. The CDR3 nucleotides read TGTGCCAGCAGCTTCTTTACCTCGGGAAACATTCAGTACTTC. Using reference TRBV5-6 and TRBJ2-4 for the parts outside the CDR3, the full variable domain is DAGVTQSPTHLIKTRGQQVTLRCSPKSGHDTVSWYQQALGQGPQFIFQYYEEEERQRGNFPDRFSGHQFPNYSSELNVNALLLGDSALYLCASSFFTSGNIQYFGAGTRLSVL.

The rearrangement uses TRBV7-8 and TRBJ1-2, with D unresolved. The length of the CDR3 is 13 residues. V was pared by 1 base and J by 2 bases, with 5 bases between. Looked up from germline, CDR1 is SGHVS and CDR2 is FQNEAQ. The CDR3 region is CASSLGLNYGYTF. The CDR3 DNA is TGTGCCAGCAGCTTAGGACTCAACTATGGCTACACCTTC.

This chain connects TRBV20-1 to TRBJ2-7; D is possibly TRBD2 (8 bases). The CDR3 is 14 amino acids. Germline V gene data show CDR1 as DFQATT and CDR2 as SNEGSKA (reference sequence). V was trimmed by 2 bases and J by 4 bases, leaving 15 bases between them. DNA for the CDR3: TGCAGTGCTAGACGACAGGGCGGGGGGTACGAGCAGTACTTC. Translated, it gives CSARRQGGGYEQYF.

This chain joins TRBV26 and TRBJ1-3; the table's D call TRBD1 went unverified against the DNA. TRBV26 represents a pseudogene. This CDR3 region has 14 residues. The DNA of the CDR3 is TGTGCCAGCAGTCCACAGGGGGTTGGAAACACCATATATTTT. Its translation is CASSPQGVGNTIYF.

On this clonotype itself: One end of the junction varies from germline; a read error may be responsible. The V gene is TRBV13, the J gene TRBJ1-6, with D perhaps matching TRBD1 (5 bases). The germline V gene encodes CDR1 PRHDT and CDR2 FYEKMQ (reference sequence). This CDR3 region has 15 residues. The CDR3 protein is CAMRGDNTNAGKSTF. The CDR3 DNA reads TGTGCAATGAGAGGGGATAACACCAATGCAGGCAAATCAACCTTT.

The genes are TRBV19 and TRBJ2-7; 9 bases line up with TRBD1. J was trimmed by 5 bases and V by 4 bases; bases with no gene match: 3. This CDR3 spans 13 amino acids. CDR1 and CDR2 from the germline V gene are LNHDA and SQIVND (reference sequence). The CDR3 is CASSTTGGHEQYF. As DNA, the CDR3 is TGTGCCAGTAGTACAACAGGGGGCCACGAGCAGTACTTC.

The chain has TRBV5-4 and TRBJ2-3, with 8 bases lining up with TRBD2. There are 16 residues in the CDR3. The germline V gene encodes CDR1 SGHNT and CDR2 YYREEE (reference sequence). Trimming took 4 bases from V and 0 from J; bases not matched to a gene: 7. The CDR3 region is CASSRDGGASTDTQYF. The CDR3 nucleotides read TGTGCCAGCAGCAGGGACGGGGGGGCAAGCACAGATACGCAGTATTTT. The full variable domain, its missing parts supplied by reference TRBV5-4 and TRBJ2-3, is ETGVTQSPTHLIKTRGQQVTLRCSSQSGHNTVSWYQQALGQGPQFIFQYYREEENGRGNFPPRFSGLQFPNYSSELNVNALELDDSALYLCASSRDGGASTDTQYFGPGTRLTVL.

This clonotype was counted a single time. The gene calls are TRBV29-1 and TRBJ1-4; TRBD1 matches 8 bases. The ends lost 4 bases at V and 7 bases at J; junction bases unmatched: 2. Germline loops: CDR1 SQVTM, CDR2 ANQGSEA. This CDR3 has 12 amino acids. CDR3 in amino acids: CSVGQGSEKLFF. CDR3 nucleotides: TGCAGCGTTGGACAGGGGAGTGAAAAACTGTTTTTT.

The chain recombines TRBV20-1 with TRBJ1-4; D is unclear. CDR1 is DFQATT, CDR2 SNEGSKA, per germline (reference sequence). CDR3 length: 13 amino acids. Deletions cut 6 bases from V and 4 bases from J, with 12 bases between. The CDR3 spells CSALGRNNEKLFF. CDR3 in DNA: TGCAGTGCCCTTGGACGGAATAATGAAAAACTGTTTTTT.

This clonotype was seen just once. CDR3 sequence: CASSAGLVQPQHF. DNA for the CDR3: TGTGCCAGCAGTGCAGGGTTAGTTCAGCCCCAGCATTTT. This rearrangement joins TRBV2 to TRBJ1-5; possible D gene TRBD1, 5 bases. The V gene's germline CDR1 is SNHLY and CDR2 FYNNEI. CDR3 size: 13 residues. Trimming cost V 4 bases and J 6 bases, with 10 bases left between them.

This sequence joins TRBV4-1 and TRBJ1-2, with a tentative D call TRBD1 (6 bases). Deletions cut 3 bases from V and 7 bases from J, with 18 bases between. The CDR3 spans 15 residues. Germline V CDR1 and CDR2: MGHRA, YSYEKL. In DNA, the CDR3 is TGCGCCAGCAGCCAGGGAGCCGGACAGTCCATTGGCTACACCTTC. It codes for CASSQGAGQSIGYTF.

The J gene is TRBJ1-1, the V gene TRBV19; D is perhaps TRBD1 (5 bases). Per the germline V gene, CDR1 is LNHDA and CDR2 is SQIVND (reference sequence). This CDR3 is 12 amino acids long. V shed 6 bases and J shed 13 bases, with 18 bases lying between them. CDR3 sequence (DNA): TGTGCCAGTAGGGACCGGGGCCCTGCGGTTTTCTTT. Translated, it gives CASRDRGPAVFF.

The chain combines TRBV24-1 with TRBJ2-2, with D possibly matching TRBD2 (5 bases). The germline V gene encodes CDR1 KGHDR and CDR2 SFDVKD. Trimming took 3 bases from V and 0 from J, leaving 10 bases between them. This CDR3 contains 16 residues. CDR3 region: CATSDNRGSNTGELFF. DNA for the CDR3: TGTGCCACCAGTGATAACCGGGGATCGAACACCGGGGAGCTGTTTTTT.